This T cell receptor (beta chain) was sequenced for a study of CXCR3-negative and CXCR3-positive naive CD8 T cells. Turning to this clonotype: As yet, its antigen is unknown.

cDNA libraries for TRB were generated by 5' RACE incorporating UMI labels. TCRdb reworked the 5' RACE reads into one entry per CDR3 protein, no DNA. There are about 62,000 distinct CDR3 sequences in the sample, with about 4.5% held by the top ten. Whole-study findings and limits: CXCR3-positive naive cells carried more hydrophobic TRB CDR3s than CXCR3-negative ones. Upon cryopreservation, CXCR3 expression partially decreased, and most assays used fresh PBMCs. With surface CD5 comparable between naive subsets, TCR strength was estimated using properties derived from the TRB CDR3. Naive cells, whether CXCR3-negative or CXCR3-positive, had similar TRBV-TRBJ usage, while memory cells differed.

Germline-derived CDR1 and CDR2 are SGHTA and FQGNSA. There are 19 residues in the CDR3. Sequenced material: naive CXCR3- CD8+ T cells from blood. As for subset: CD45RO-CCR7+CD27+CD95- naive CD8+ T cells lacking CXCR3 (TNR3-). The rearrangement links TRBV7-2 to TRBJ2-1; as DNA is missing, the TRBD2 call by TCRdb cannot be tested. This TCR derives from a human donor in good health. Some clones in this sample may be carry-over from other donors' samples. This CDR3 reads CASSLALTEGLAGYYEQFF.